The sequence of this T cell receptor beta chain was determined in a study of blood T cell repertoires in COVID-19. Study-wide background: COVID-19 samples from acute and convalescent phases originated in the United States, Italy and Spain. Sample material is recorded as cDNA or gDNA derived from T cells, B-cell-depleted T cells, or PBMCs.

Original processing notes: Amplified reference gene primers provided the basis for estimating nucleated cell counts. Measured with immunoSEQ multiplex PCR; TCRdb has only the in-frame clones, and not every one. Clone size and the V and J calls come from that table; the DNA yielded D and trimming. The data contain some 250,000 clones, around four fifths of them singletons. V was clipped by 5 bases and J by 5 bases, with 9 bases between them. The CDR3 length is 13 residues. The sample was peripheral blood. This clonotype was sampled from a man in his fifties or sixties with acute or convalescent COVID-19. The genes are TRBV12-3 or TRBV12-4 and TRBJ2-2; D call uncertain. CDR3 coding DNA: TGTGCCAGCAGTATAACACGAACCGGGGAGCTGTTTTTT. It specifies CASSITRTGELFF.